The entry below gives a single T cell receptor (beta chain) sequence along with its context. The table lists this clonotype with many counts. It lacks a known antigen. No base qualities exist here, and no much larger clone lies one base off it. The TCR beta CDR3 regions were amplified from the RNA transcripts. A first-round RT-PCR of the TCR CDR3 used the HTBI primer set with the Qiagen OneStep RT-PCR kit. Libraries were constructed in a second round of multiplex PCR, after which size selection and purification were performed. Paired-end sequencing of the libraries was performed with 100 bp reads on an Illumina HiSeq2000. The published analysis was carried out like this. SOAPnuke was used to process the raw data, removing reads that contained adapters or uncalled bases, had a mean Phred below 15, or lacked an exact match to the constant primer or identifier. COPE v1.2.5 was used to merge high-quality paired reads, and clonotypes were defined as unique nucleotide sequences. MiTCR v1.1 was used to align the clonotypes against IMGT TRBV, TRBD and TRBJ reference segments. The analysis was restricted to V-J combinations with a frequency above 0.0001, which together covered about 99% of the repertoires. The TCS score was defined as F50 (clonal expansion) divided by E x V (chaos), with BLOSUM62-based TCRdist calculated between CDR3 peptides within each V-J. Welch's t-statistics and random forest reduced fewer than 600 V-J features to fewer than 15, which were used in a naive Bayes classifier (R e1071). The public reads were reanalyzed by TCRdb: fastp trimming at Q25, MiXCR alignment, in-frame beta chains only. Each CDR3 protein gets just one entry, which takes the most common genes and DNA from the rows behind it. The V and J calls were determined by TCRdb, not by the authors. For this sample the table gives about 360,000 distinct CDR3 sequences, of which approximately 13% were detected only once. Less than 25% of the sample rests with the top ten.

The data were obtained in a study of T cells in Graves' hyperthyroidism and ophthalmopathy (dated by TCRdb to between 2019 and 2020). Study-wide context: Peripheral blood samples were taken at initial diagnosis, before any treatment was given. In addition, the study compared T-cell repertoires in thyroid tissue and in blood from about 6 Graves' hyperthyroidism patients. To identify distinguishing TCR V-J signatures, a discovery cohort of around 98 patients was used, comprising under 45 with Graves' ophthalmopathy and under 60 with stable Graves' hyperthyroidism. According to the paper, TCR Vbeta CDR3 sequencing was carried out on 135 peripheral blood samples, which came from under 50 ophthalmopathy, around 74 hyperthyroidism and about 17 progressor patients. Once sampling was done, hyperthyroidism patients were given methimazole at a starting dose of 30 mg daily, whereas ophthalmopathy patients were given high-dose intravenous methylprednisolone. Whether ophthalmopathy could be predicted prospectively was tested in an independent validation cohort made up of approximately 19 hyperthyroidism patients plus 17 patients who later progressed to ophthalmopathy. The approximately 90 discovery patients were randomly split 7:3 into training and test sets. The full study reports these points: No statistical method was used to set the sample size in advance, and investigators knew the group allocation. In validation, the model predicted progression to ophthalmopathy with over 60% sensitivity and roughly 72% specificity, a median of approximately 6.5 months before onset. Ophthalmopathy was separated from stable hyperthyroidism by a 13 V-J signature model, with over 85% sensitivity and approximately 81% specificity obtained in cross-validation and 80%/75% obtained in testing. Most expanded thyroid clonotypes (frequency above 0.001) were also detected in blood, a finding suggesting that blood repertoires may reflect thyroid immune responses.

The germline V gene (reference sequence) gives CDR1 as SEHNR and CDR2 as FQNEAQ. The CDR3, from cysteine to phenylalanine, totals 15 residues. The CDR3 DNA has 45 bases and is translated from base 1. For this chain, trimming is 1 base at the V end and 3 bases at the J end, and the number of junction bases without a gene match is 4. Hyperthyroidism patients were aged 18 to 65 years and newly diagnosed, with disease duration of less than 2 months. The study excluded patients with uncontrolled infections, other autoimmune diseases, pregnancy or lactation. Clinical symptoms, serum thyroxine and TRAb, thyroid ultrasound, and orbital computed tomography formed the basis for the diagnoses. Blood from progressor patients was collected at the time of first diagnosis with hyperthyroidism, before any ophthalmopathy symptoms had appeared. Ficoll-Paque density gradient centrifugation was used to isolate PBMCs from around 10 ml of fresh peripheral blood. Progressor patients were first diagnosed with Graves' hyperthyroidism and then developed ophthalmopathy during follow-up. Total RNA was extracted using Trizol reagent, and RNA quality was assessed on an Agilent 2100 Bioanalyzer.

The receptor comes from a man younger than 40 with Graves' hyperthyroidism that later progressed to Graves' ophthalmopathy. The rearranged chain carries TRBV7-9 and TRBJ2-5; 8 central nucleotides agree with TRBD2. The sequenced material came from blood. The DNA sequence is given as TGTGCCAGCAGCTTAGTTTGGCGGGGGGAAGAGACCCAGTACTTC. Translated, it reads CASSLVWRGEETQYF.